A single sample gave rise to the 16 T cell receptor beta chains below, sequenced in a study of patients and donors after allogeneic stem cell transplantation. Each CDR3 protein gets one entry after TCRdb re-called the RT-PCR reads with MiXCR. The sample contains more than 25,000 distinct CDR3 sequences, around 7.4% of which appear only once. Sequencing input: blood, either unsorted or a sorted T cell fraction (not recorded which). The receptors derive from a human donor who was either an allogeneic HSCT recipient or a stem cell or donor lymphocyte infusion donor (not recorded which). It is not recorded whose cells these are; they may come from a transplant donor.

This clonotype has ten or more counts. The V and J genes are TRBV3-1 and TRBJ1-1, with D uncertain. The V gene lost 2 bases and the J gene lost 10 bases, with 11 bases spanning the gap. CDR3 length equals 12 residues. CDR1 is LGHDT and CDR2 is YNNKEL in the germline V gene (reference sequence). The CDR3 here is CASSQSGSSAFF. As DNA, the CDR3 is TGTGCCAGCAGCCAAAGCGGATCTTCAGCTTTCTTT.

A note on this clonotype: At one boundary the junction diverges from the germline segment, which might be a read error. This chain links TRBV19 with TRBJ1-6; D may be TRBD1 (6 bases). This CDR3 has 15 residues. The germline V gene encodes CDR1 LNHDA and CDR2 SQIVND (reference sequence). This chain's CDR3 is CAACGGGQFYSPLHF. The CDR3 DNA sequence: TGTGCCGCCTGTGGGGGGGGGCAATTTTATTCCCCCCTCCACTTT.

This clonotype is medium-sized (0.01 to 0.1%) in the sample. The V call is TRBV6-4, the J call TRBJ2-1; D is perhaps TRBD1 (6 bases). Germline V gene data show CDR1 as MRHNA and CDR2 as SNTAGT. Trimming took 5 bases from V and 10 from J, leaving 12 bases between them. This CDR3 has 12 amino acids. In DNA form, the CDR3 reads TGTGCCAGCAGTACAGGGACCGGAGAGCAGTTCTTC. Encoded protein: CASSTGTGEQFF.

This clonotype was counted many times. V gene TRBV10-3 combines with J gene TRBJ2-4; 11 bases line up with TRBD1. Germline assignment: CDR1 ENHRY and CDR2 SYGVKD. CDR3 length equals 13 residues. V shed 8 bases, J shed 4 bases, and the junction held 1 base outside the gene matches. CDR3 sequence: CAIGTGGKNIQYF. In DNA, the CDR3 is TGTGCCATCGGGACAGGGGGAAAAAACATTCAGTACTTC.

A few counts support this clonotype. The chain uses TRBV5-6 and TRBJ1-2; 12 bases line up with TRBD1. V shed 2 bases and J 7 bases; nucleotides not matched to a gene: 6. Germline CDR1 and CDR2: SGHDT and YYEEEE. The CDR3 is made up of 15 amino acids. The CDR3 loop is CASSFPGQGARGYTF. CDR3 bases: TGTGCCAGCAGCTTTCCGGGACAGGGGGCTCGTGGCTACACCTTC.

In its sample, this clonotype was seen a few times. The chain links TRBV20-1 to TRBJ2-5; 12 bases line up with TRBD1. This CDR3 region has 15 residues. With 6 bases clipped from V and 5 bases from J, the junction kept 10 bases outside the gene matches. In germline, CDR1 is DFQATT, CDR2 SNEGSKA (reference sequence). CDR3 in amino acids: CSALSGTGGRETQYF. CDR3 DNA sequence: TGCAGTGCCCTAAGCGGGACAGGGGGCCGGGAGACCCAGTACTTC.

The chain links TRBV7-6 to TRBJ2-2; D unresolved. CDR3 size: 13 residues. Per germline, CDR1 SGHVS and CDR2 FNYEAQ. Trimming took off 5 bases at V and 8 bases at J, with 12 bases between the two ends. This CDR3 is CASSPLLAGELFF. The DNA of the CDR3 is TGTGCCAGCAGCCCACTCTTGGCAGGGGAGCTGTTTTTT.

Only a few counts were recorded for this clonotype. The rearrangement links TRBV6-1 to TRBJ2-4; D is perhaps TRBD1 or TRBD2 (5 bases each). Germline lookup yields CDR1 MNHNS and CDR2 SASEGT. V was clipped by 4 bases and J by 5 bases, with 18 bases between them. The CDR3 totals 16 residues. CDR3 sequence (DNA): TGTGCCAGCAGTGTCGTGGGACCATTTGGGGAAAACATTCAGTACTTC. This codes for CASSVVGPFGENIQYF.

The CDR3 nucleotides are TGTGCCAGCAGCTCTTCCTACGAGCAGTACTTC. Protein product: CASSSSYEQYF. This chain uses TRBV5-4 with TRBJ2-7; D call uncertain. Per germline, CDR1 SGHNT and CDR2 YYREEE (reference sequence). The CDR3 consists of 11 residues. V dropped 3 bases and J dropped 1 base, with 2 bases sitting between them.

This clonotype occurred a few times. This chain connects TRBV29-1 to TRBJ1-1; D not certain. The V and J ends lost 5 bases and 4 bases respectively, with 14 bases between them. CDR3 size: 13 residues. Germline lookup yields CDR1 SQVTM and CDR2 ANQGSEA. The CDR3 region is CSVSPGGLTEAFF. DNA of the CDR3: TGCAGCGTTTCCCCCGGCGGACTCACTGAAGCTTTCTTT.

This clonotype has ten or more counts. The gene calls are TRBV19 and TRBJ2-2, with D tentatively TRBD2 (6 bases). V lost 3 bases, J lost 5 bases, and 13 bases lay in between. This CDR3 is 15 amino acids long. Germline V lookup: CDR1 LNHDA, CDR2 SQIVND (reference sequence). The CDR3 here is CASSISGAGTGELFF. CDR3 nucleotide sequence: TGTGCCAGTAGTATTTCGGGTGCGGGAACCGGGGAGCTGTTTTTT.

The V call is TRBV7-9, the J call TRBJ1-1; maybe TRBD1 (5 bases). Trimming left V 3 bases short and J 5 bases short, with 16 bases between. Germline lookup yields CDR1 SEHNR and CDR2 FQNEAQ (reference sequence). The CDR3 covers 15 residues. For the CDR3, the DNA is TGTGCCAGCAGCTTTCAGGGTTTATCGGTTACTGAAGCTTTCTTT. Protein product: CASSFQGLSVTEAFF.

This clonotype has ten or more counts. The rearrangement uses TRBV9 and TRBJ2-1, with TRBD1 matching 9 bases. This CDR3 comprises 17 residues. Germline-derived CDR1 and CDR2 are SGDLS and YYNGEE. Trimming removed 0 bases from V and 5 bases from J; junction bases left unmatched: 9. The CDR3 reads CASSVVSGQGRHNEQFF. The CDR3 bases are TGTGCCAGCAGCGTAGTTAGCGGACAGGGGCGGCACAATGAGCAGTTCTTC.

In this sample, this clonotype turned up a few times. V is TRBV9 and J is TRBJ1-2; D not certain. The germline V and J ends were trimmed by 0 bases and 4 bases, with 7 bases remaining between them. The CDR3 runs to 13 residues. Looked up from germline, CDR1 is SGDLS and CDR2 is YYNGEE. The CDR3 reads CASSVGTFYGYTF. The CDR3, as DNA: TGTGCCAGCAGCGTAGGGACTTTCTATGGCTACACCTTC. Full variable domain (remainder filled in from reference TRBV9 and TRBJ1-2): DSGVTQTPKHLITATGQRVTLRCSPRSGDLSVYWYQQSLDQGLQFLIQYYNGEERAKGNILERFSAQQFPDLHSELNLSSLELGDSALYFCASSVGTFYGYTFGSGTRLTVV.

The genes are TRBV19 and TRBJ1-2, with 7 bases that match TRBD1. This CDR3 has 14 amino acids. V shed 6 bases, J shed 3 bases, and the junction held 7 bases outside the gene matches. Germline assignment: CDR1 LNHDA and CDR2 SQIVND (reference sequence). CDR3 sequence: CASSVQGYDYGYTF. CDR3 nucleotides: TGTGCCAGTAGCGTACAGGGGTACGACTATGGCTACACCTTC.

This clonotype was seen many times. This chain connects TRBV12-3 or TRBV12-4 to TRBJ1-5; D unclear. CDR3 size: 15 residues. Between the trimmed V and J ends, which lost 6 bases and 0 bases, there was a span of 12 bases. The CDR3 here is CASRHTTGSNQPQHF. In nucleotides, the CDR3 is TGTGCCAGCAGACATACGACCGGTAGCAATCAGCCCCAGCATTTT.